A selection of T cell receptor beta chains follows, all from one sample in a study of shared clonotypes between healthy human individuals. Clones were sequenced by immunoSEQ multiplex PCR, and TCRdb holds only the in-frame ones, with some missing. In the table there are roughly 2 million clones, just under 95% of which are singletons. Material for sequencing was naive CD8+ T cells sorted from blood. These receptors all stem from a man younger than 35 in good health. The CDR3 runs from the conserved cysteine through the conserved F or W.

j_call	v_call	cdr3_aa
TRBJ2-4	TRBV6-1	CASRGPYNIQYF
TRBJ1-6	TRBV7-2	CASSLEAYYNSPLHF
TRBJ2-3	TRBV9	CASSSDGSSTDTQYF
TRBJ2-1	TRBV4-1	CASSQGTGWNEQFF
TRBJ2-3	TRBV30	CAWRRSVSDTQYF
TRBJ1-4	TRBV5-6	CASKWGPGEKLFF
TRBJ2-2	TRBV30	CAWSVRLAGLNTGELFF
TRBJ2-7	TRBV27	CASSLSASYEQYF
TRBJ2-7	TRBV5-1	CASSLAEGSHPYEQYF
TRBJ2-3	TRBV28	CASSPWGQGHTDTQYF
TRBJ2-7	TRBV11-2	CASSPSPVTGAYEQYF
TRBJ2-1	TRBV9	CASSYSGSERNEQFF
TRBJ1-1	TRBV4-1	CASSLTGGRGTEAFF
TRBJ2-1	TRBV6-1	CASSGWGGGPYNEQFF
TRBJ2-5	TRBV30	CAWEGYQETQYF
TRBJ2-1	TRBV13	CASSSLDNEQFF
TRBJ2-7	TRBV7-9	CASSRSNEQYF